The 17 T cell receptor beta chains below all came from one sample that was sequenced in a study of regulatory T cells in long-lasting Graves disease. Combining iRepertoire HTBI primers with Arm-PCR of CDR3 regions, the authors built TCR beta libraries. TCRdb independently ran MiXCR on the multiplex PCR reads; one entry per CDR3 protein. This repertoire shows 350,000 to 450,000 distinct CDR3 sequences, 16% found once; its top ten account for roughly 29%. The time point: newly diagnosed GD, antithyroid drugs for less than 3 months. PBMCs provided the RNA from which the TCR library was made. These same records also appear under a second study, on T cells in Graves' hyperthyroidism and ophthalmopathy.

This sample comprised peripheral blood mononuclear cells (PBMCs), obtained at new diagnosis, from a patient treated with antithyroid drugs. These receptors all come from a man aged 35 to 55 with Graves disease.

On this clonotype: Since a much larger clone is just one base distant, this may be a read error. CDR3 DNA: TGTGCCAGCAGTCACCCAGGGGGCTACAATCAGCCCCAGCATTTT. It translates to CASSHPGGYNQPQHF. V and J are TRBV6-1 and TRBJ1-5; 8 bases map to TRBD1. Germline values: CDR1 MNHNS, CDR2 SASEGT. This CDR3 spans 15 amino acids. With 5 bases clipped from V and 3 bases from J, the junction kept 6 bases outside the gene matches.

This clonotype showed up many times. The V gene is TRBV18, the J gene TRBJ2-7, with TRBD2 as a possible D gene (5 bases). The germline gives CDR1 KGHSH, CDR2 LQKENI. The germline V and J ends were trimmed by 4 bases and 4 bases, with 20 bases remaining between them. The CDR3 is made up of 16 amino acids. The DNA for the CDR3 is TGTGCCAGCTCACTCCTCGCGGACTCCTCGAAGTACGAGCAGTACTTC. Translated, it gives CASSLLADSSKYEQYF.

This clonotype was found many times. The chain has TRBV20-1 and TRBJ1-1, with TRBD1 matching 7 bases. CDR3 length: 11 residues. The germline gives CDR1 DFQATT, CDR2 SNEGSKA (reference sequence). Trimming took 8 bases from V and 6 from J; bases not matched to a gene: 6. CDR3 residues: CSRQGFAEAFF. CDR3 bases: TGCAGTAGACAGGGATTCGCTGAAGCTTTCTTT.

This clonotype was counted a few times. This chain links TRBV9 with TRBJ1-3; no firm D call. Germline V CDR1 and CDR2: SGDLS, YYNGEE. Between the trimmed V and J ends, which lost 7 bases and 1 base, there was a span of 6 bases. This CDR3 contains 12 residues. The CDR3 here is CASDDSGNTIYF. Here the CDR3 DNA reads TGTGCCAGCGACGATTCTGGAAACACCATATATTTT.

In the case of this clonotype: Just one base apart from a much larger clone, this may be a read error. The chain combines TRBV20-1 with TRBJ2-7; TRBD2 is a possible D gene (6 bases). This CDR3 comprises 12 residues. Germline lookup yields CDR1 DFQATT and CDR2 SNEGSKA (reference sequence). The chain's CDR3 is CSASGGPYGQYF. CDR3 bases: TGCAGTGCTAGCGGGGGACCTTACGGGCAGTACTTC.

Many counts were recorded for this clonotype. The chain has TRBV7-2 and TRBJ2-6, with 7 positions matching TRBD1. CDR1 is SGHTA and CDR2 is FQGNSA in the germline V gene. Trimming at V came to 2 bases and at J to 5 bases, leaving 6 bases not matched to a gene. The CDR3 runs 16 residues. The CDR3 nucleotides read TGTGCCAGCAGCTTAAGACAGGGAGACTGGGCCAACGTCCTGACTTTC. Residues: CASSLRQGDWANVLTF.

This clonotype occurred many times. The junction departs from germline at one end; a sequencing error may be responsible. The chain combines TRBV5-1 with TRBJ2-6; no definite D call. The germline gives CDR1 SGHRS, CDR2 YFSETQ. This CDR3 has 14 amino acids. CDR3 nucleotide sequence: TGTGCCAGCAGCTTCAGGTCTGGGGCCAACGTCCTGACTTTC. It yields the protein CASSFRSGANVLTF. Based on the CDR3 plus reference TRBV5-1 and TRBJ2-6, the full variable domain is KAGVTQTPRYLIKTRGQQVTLSCSPISGHRSVSWYQQTPGQGLQFLFEYFSETQRNKGNFPGRFSGRQFSNSRSEMNVSTLELGDSALYLCASSFRSGANVLTFGAGSRLTVL.

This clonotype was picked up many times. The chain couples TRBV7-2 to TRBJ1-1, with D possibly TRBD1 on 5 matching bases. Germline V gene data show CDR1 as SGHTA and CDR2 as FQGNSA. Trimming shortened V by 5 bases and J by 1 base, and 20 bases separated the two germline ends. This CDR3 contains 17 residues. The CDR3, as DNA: TGTGCCAGCAGCCCCCCTGGGCAGGGAGGCGGGAACACTGAAGCTTTCTTT. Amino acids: CASSPPGQGGGNTEAFF.

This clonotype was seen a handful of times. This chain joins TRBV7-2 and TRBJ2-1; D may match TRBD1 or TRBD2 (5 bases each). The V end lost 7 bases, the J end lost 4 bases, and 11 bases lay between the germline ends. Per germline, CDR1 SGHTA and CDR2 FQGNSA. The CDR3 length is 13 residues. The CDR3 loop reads CASNGAAYNEQFF. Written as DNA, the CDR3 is TGTGCCAGCAACGGGGCAGCTTACAATGAGCAGTTCTTC. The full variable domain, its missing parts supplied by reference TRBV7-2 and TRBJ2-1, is GAGVSQSPSNKVTEKGKDVELRCDPISGHTALYWYRQSLGQGLEFLIYFQGNSAPDKSGLPSDRFSAERTGGSVSTLTIQRTQQEDSAVYLCASNGAAYNEQFFGPGTRLTVL.

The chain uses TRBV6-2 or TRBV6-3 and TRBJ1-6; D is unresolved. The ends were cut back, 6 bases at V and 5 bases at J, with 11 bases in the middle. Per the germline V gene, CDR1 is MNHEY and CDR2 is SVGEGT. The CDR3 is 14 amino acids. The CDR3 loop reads CASRAGSNNSPLHF. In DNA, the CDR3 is TGTGCCAGCAGAGCGGGATCGAATAATTCACCCCTCCACTTT.

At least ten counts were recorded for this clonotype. The CDR3 sequence is CSALPGLAVSDTQYF. Written as DNA, the CDR3 is TGCAGTGCGCTTCCGGGACTAGCTGTTTCAGATACGCAGTATTTT. The J gene is TRBJ2-3, the V gene TRBV20-1; the match to TRBD2 covers 9 bases. Germline CDR1 DFQATT, CDR2 SNEGSKA (reference sequence). This CDR3 region has 15 residues. Germline trimming cut 6 bases from V and 4 bases from J; bases unmatched to any gene: 11.

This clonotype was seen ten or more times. The CDR3 protein is CASSLGQGAVNSPLHF. CDR3 nucleotides: TGTGCCAGCAGTTTGGGACAGGGGGCTGTTAATTCACCCCTCCACTTT. This chain connects TRBV27 to TRBJ1-6, with 12 nucleotides matching TRBD1. J was trimmed by 6 bases and V by 3 bases; bases with no gene match: 3. Germline CDR1 is MNHEY and CDR2 is SMNVEV (reference sequence). The CDR3 spans 16 residues.

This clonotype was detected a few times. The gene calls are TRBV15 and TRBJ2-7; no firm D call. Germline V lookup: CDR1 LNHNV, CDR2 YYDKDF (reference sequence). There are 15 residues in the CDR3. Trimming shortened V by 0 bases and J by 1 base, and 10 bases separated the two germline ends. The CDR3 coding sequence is TGTGCCACCAGCAGAGATCTCCACGGATCCTACGAGCAGTACTTC. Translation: CATSRDLHGSYEQYF. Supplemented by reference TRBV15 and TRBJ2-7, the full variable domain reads DAMVIQNPRYQVTQFGKPVTLSCSQTLNHNVMYWYQQKSSQAPKLLFHYYDKDFNNEADTPDNFQSRRPNTSFCFLDIRSPGLGDTAMYLCATSRDLHGSYEQYFGPGTRLTVT.

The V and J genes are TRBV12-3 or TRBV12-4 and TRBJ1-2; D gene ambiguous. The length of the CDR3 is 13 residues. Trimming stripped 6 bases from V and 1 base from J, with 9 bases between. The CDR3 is CASSGSSNYGYTF. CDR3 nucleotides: TGTGCCAGCAGCGGGAGTAGTAACTATGGCTACACCTTC.

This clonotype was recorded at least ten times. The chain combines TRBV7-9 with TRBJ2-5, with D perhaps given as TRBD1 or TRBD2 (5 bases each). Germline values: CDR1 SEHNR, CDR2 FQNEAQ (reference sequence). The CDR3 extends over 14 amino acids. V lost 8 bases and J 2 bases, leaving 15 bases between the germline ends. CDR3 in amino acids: CASRRGASQETQYF. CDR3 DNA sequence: TGTGCCAGCCGACGAGGGGCCTCTCAAGAGACCCAGTACTTC. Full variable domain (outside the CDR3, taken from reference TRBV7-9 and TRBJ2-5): DTGVSQNPRHKITKRGQNVTFRCDPISEHNRLYWYRQTLGQGPEFLTYFQNEAQLEKSRLLSDRFSAERPKGSFSTLEIQRTEQGDSAMYLCASRRGASQETQYFGPGTRLLVL.

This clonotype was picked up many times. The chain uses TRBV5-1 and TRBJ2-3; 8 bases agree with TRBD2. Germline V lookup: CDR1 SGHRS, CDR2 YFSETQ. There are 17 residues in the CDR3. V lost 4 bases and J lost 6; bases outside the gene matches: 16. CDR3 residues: CASSRAAGGGHIDTQYF. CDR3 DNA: TGCGCCAGCAGCCGGGCGGCGGGGGGAGGCCACATCGATACGCAGTATTTT.

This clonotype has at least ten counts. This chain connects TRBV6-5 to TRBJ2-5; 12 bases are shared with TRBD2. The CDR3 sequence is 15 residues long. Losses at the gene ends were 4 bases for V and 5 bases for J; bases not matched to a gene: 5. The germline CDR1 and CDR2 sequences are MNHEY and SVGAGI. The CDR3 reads CASSSLAGGRETQYF. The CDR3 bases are TGTGCCAGCAGTTCGCTAGCGGGGGGGCGTGAGACCCAGTACTTC.